This T cell receptor beta chain comes out of a study of CD4+ T cells in melanoma. This clone showed up just a few times. The antigen is not known. Data came from immunoSEQ multiplex PCR; TCRdb stores just in-frame clones and leaves some out. The sample includes roughly 110,000 clones, about 92% of them seen just once. Study results and caveats: CD8+ T cell, macrophage and B cell function reportedly correlated with neoantigen-specific CD4+ T cells. Diverse differentiation states were reported for melanoma neoantigen-specific CD4+ T cells.

Trimming left V 6 bases short and J 5 bases short, with 8 bases between. Per the germline V gene, CDR1 is MDHEN and CDR2 is SYDVKM. The CDR3 sequence is 12 residues long. The rearrangement links TRBV28 to TRBJ1-5; no clear D gene. The material sequenced was peripheral blood. The clonotype was recovered from a human donor with melanoma. The CDR3 sequence is CASRLQDQPQHF. CDR3 sequence (DNA): TGTGCCAGCAGACTACAAGATCAGCCCCAGCATTTT.